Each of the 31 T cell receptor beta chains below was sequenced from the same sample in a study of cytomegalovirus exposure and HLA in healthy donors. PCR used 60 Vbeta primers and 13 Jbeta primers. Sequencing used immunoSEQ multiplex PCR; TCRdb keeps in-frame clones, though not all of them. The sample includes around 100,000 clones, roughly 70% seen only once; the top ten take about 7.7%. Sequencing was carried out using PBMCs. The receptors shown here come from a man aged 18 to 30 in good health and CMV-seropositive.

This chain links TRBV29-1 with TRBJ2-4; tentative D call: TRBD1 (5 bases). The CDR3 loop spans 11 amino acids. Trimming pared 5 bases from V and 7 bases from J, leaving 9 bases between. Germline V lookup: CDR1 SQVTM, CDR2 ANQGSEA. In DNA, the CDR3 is TGCAGCGTTTACAGACAGAACATTCAGTACTTC. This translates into CSVYRQNIQYF.

The CDR3 sequence: CASSLSPTGVGGYTF. The CDR3, as DNA: TGTGCCAGCAGTTTATCGCCAACAGGGGTGGGAGGCTACACCTTC. The chain is built from TRBV27 and TRBJ1-2, with 7 bases matching TRBD1. Looked up from germline, CDR1 is MNHEY and CDR2 is SMNVEV (reference sequence). The CDR3 is 15 residues long. The trim removed 0 bases at V and 8 bases at J, leaving 9 bases unmatched.

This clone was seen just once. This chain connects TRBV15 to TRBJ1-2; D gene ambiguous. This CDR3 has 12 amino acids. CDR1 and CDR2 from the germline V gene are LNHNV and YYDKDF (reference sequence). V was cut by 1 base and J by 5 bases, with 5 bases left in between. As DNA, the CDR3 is TGTGCCACCAGCAGAGTATCTTATGGCTACACCTTC. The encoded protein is CATSRVSYGYTF.

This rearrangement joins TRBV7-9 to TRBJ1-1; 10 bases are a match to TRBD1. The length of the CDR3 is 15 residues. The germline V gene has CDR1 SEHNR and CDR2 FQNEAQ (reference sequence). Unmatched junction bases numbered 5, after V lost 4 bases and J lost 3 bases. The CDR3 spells CASSSGGTGDTEAFF. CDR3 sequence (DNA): TGTGCCAGCAGCTCGGGGGGGACAGGGGACACTGAAGCTTTCTTT.

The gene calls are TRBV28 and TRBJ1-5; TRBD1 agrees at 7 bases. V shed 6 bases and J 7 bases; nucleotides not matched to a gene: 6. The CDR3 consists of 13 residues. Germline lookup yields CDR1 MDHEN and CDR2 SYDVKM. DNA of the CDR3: TGTGCCAGCAGCCCGACAGGGTACCAGCCCCAGCATTTT. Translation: CASSPTGYQPQHF.

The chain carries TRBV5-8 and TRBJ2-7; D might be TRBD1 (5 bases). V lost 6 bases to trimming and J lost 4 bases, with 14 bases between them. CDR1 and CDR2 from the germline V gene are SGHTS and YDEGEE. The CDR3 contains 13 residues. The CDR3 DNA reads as TGTGCCAGCAACAGGATAAGAGGTTACGAGCAGTACGTC. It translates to CASNRIRGYEQYV.

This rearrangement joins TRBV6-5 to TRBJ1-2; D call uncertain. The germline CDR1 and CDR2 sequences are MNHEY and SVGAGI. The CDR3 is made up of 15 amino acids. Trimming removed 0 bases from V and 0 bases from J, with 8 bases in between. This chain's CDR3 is CASSYSLSANYGYTF. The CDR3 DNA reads TGTGCCAGCAGTTACTCCCTTTCAGCTAACTATGGCTACACCTTC.

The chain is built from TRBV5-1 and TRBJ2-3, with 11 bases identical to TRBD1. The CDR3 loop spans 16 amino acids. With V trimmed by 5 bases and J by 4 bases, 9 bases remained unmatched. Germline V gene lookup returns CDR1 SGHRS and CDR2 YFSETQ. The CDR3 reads CASSSGTGGGADTQYF. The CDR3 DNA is TGCGCCAGCAGTTCTGGGACAGGGGGAGGGGCAGATACGCAGTATTTT.

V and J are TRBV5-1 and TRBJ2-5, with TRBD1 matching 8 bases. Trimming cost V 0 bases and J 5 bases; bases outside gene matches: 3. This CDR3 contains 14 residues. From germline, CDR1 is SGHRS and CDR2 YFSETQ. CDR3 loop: CASSLGDRTETQYF. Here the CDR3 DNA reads TGCGCCAGCAGCTTGGGGGACAGGACCGAGACCCAGTACTTC.

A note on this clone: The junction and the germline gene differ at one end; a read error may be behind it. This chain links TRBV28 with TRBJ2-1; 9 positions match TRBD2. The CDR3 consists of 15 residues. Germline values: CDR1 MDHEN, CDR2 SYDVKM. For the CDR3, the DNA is TGTGCCAGCATTGAGGGCGGGGGGGCCTATAATGAGCAGTTCTTC. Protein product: CASIEGGGAYNEQFF.

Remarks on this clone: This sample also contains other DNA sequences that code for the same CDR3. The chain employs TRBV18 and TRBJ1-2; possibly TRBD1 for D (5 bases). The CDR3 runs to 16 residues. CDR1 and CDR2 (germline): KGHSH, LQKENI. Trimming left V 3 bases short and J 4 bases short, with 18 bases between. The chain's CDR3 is CASSPTTEGAAYGYTF. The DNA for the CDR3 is TGTGCCAGCTCACCGACAACAGAAGGGGCGGCCTATGGCTACACCTTC.

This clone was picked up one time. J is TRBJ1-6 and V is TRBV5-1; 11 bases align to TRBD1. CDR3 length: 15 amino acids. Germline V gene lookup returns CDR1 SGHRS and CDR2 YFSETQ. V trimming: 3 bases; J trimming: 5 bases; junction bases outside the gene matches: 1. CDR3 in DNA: TGCGCCAGCAGCTGGACAGGGGGCAATAATTCACCCCTCCACTTT. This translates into CASSWTGGNNSPLHF.

The CDR3 spells CASSPDPTDQYSNQPQHF. The CDR3 nucleotides read TGTGCCAGCAGCCCAGACCCGACAGATCAATATAGCAATCAGCCCCAGCATTTT. The chain combines TRBV7-2 with TRBJ1-5, with D possibly matching TRBD1 (5 bases). This CDR3 has 18 residues. With 5 bases removed from V and 0 bases from J, the gap between germline ends came to 20 bases. In germline, CDR1 is SGHTA, CDR2 FQGNSA.

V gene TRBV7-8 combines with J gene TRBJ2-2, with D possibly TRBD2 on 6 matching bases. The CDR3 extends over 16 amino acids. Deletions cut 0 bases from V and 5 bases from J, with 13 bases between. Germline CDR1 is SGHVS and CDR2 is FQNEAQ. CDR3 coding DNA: TGTGCCAGCAGCTTAGCGCTCGGGGGTCTGACCGGGGAGCTGTTTTTT. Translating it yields CASSLALGGLTGELFF. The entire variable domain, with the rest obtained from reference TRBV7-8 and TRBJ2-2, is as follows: GAGVSQSPRYKVAKRGQDVALRCDPISGHVSLFWYQQALGQGPEFLTYFQNEAQLDKSGLPSDRFFAERPEGSVSTLKIQRTQQEDSAVYLCASSLALGGLTGELFFGEGSRLTVL.

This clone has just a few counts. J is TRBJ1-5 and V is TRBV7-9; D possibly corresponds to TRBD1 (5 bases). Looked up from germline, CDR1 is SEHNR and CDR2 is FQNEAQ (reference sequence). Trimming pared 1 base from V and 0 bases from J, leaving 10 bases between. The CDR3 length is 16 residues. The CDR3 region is CASSLETGHSNQPQHF. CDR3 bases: TGTGCCAGCAGCTTAGAAACAGGACATAGCAATCAGCCCCAGCATTTT.

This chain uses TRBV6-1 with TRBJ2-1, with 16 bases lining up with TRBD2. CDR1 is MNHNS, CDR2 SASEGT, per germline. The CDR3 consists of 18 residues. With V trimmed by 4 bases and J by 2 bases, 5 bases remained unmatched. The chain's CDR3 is CASSVGLAGGPAYNEQFF. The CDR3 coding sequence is TGTGCCAGCAGTGTGGGACTAGCGGGGGGGCCGGCCTACAATGAGCAGTTCTTC.

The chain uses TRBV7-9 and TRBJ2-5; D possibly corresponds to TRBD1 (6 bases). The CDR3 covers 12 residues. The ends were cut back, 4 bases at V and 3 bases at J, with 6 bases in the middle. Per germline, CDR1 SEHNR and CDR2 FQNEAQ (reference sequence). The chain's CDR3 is CASSYREETQYF. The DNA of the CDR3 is TGTGCCAGCAGCTACAGGGAAGAGACCCAGTACTTC.

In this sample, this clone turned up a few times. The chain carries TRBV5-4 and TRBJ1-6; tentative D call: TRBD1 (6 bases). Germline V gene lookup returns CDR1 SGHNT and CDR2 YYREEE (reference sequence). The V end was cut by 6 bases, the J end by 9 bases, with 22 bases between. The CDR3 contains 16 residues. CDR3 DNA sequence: TGTGCCAGCACCTACCGAAGCGGGGGCTCGGTTTCACCCCTCCACTTT. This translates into CASTYRSGGSVSPLHF. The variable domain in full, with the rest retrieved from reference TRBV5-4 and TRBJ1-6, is ETGVTQSPTHLIKTRGQQVTLRCSSQSGHNTVSWYQQALGQGPQFIFQYYREEENGRGNFPPRFSGLQFPNYSSELNVNALELDDSALYLCASTYRSGGSVSPLHFGNGTRLTVT.

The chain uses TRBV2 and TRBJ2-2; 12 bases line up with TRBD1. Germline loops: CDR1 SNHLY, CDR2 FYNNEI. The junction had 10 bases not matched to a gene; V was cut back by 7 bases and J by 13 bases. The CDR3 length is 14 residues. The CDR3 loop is CASNRDRGRGRLFF. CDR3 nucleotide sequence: TGTGCCAGCAATCGGGACAGGGGGCGCGGTAGGCTGTTTTTT.

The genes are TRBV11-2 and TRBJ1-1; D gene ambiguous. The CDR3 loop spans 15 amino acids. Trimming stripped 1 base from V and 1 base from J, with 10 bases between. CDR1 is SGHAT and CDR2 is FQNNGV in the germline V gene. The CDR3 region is CASSLAGNKNTEAFF. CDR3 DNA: TGTGCCAGCAGCTTAGCGGGGAACAAGAACACTGAAGCTTTCTTT.

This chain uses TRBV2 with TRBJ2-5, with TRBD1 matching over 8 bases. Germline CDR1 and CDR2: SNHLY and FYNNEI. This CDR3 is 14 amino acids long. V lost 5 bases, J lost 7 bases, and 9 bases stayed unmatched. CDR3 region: CASSKTGAPGTQYF. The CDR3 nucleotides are TGTGCCAGCAGTAAGACAGGGGCCCCGGGGACCCAGTACTTC.

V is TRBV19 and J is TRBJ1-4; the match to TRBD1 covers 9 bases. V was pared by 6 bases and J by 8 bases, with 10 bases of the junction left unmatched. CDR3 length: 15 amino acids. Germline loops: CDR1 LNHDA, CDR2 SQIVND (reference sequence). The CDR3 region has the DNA TGTGCCAGTAGCAACGCAGGACAGGGGTACGAAAAACTGTTTTTT. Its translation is CASSNAGQGYEKLFF.

Written as DNA, the CDR3 is TGTGCCAGCAGTTCCGACAGGGGAGGCAATCAGCCCCAGCATTTT. This sequence encodes CASSSDRGGNQPQHF. V and J are TRBV6-5 and TRBJ1-5; TRBD1 matches at 8 bases. Germline CDR1 reads MNHEY; CDR2 reads SVGAGI. V was clipped by 4 bases and J by 2 bases; unmatched bases: 4. This CDR3 spans 15 amino acids.

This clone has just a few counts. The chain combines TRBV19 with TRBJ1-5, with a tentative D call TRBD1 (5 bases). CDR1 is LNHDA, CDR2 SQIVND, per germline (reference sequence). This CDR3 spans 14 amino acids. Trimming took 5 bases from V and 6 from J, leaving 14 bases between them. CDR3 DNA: TGTGCCAGTAGTGCCCAGGGTTGGTTTCAGCCCCAGCATTTT. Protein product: CASSAQGWFQPQHF.

This chain's CDR3 is CASSKTLVGRSSPLHF. DNA for the CDR3: TGTGCCAGCAGCAAAACCCTGGTGGGTAGGAGTTCACCCCTCCACTTT. V is TRBV5-4 and J is TRBJ1-6; no clear D gene. The CDR3 is made up of 16 amino acids. Deletions cut 4 bases from V and 9 bases from J, with 20 bases between. Germline CDR1 is SGHNT and CDR2 is YYREEE (reference sequence).

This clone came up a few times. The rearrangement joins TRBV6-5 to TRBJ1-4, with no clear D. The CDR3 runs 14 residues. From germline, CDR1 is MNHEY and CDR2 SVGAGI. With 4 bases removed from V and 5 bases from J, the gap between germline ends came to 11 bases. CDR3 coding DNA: TGTGCCAGCAGTTTTAGTGCTTCAAATGAAAAACTGTTTTTT. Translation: CASSFSASNEKLFF.

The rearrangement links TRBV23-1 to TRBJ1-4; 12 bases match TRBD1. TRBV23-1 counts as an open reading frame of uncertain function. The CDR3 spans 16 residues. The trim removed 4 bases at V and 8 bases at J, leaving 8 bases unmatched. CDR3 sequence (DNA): TGCGCCAGCAGTCGCCGGGACAGGGGGCTAGGGGAAAAACTGTTTTTT. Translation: CASSRRDRGLGEKLFF.

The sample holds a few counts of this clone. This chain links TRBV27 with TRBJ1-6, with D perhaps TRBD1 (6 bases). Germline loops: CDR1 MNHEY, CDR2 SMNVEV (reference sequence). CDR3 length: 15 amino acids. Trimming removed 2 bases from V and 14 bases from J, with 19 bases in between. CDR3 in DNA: TGTGCCAGCAGTTTAGTCGCTGAGTTTAAGGGGGCCCTCCACTTT. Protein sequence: CASSLVAEFKGALHF.

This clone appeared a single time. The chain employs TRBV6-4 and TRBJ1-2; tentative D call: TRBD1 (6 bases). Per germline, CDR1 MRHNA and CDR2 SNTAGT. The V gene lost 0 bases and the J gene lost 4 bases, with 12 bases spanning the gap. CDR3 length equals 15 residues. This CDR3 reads CASSDSTGGAYGYTF. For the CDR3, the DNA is TGTGCCAGCAGTGACTCGACCGGGGGGGCCTATGGCTACACCTTC.

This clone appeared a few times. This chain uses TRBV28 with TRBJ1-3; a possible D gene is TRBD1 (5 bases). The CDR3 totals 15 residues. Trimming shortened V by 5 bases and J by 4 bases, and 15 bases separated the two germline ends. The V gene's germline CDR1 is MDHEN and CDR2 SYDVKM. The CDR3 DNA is TGTGCCAGCAGTGACGGTGGGACTCGGGGAAACACCATATATTTT. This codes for CASSDGGTRGNTIYF.

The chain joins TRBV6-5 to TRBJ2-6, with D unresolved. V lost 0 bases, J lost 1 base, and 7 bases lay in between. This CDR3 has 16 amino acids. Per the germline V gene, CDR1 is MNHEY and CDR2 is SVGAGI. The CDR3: CASSYSSGSGANVLTF. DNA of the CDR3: TGTGCCAGCAGTTACTCCTCGGGTTCTGGGGCCAACGTCCTGACTTTC.